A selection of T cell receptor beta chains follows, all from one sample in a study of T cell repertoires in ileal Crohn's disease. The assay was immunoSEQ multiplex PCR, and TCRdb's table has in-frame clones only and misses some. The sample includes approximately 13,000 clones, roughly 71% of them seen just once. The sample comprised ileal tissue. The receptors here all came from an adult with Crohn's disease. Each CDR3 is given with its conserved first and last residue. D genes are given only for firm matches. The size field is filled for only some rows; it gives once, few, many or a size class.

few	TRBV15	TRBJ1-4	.	TGTGCCACCAGCGACCGGGCCTTGGGAGAAAAACTGTTTTTT	CATSDRALGEKLFF
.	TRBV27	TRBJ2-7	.	TGTGCCAGCAGATCAGGACAAGCCTCCTACGAGCAGTACTTC	CASRSGQASYEQYF
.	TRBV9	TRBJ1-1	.	TGTGCCAGCAGCGTAGTAAGTGACACTGAAGCTTTCTTT	CASSVVSDTEAFF
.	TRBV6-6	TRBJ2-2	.	TGTGCCAGCAGTCAAAATCAGGGGAAAACCGGGGAGCTGTTTTTT	CASSQNQGKTGELFF
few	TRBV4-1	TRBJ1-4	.	TGCGCCAGCAGCCAAGGGGGGTCTAGGGTGCCCATCCGTAATAATGAAAAACTGTTTTTT	CASSQGGSRVPIRNNEKLFF
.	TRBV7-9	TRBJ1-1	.	TGTGCCAGCAGCTCGTCTCAGGGGAGCACTGAAGCTTTCTTT	CASSSSQGSTEAFF
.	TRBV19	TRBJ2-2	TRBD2	TGTGCCAGTAGTATCGGGACTACATACACCGGGGAGCTGTTTTTT	CASSIGTTYTGELFF
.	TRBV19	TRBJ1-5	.	TGTGCCAGTAGTATTATGACCGGCAATCAGCCCCAGCATTTT	CASSIMTGNQPQHF
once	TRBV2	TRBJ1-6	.	TGTGCCAGCAGTGAAGGAGGCTCCTATAATTCACCCCTCCACTTT	CASSEGGSYNSPLHF
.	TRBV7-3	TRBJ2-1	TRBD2	TGTGCCCGGGGGGAGGTCGACAATGAGCAGTTCTTC	CARGEVDNEQFF
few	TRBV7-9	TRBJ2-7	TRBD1	TGTGCCAGCAGCCCCGGGACAGGCCTCGGCGAGCAGTACTTC	CASSPGTGLGEQYF
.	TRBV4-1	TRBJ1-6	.	TGCGCCAGCAGCCAAGATGCTCGGCAGGGTGTTAATTCACCCCTCCACTTT	CASSQDARQGVNSPLHF
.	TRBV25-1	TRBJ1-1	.	TGTGCCAGCAATTACGGACAGCCGAACACTGAAGCTTTCTTT	CASNYGQPNTEAFF
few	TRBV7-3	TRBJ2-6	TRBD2	TGTGCCAGCAGCCCTGCCTGGGGAGCGGGGTCTGGGGCCAACGTCCTGACTTTC	CASSPAWGAGSGANVLTF
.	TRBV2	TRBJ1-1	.	TGTGCCAGCAGTAGACAACTCCCCCGCGAAGCTTTCTTT	CASSRQLPREAFF
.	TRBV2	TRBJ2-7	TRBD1	TGTGCCAGCAGAGCCCTACAGGGGGGTACCTACGAGCAGTACTTC	CASRALQGGTYEQYF
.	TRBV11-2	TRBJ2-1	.	TGTGCCAGCAGCTTAGGGAATGAGCAGTTCTTC	CASSLGNEQFF